This T cell receptor (beta chain) stems from a study of blood T cell repertoires in COVID-19 (TCRdb year 2020). Background on the whole study: The collaborator samples originated in the United States, Italy and Spain and spanned the acute and convalescent phases of COVID-19. The prospective study material was composed of cDNA or gDNA derived from T cells, B-cell-depleted T cells, or PBMCs. Subjects who had been exposed to COVID-19, were actively infected with it, or had recovered from it provided the deeply sampled blood TCRbeta repertoires that made up the dataset. A freely available public database, intended as a resource for researchers studying the immune response to SARS-CoV-2, is where the repertoires were released. Samples were obtained from the ongoing ImmuneRACE study (first 160 participants) and from 1,254 subjects provided by 6 global collaborators. Nearly every sample came with metadata listing a de-identified subject ID, COVID-19 status, age in years and sex. HLA class I and class II types, where available, came from metadata supplied by the sample provider rather than from assay-based typing. Overall study outcomes, separate from this receptor: How much clinical and demographic metadata was included differed by source and by participant, and the metadata was provided uncurated.

TCRbeta CDR3 regions were amplified from genomic DNA by means of the immunoSEQ Assay, a bias-controlled multiplex PCR. As for the original processing: The number of nucleated cells in each sample was estimated by amplification of reference gene primers within the assay. Sequence reads were collapsed and filtered to measure the absolute abundance of every unique TCRbeta CDR3 rearrangement. For each sample, productive Simpson clonality was calculated as the square root of Simpson's diversity index over productive rearrangements. Held by TCRdb, this immuneACCESS table contains in-frame sequences only and omits some clones. Under half of the omission traces to an unresolved V gene where checked; the cause of the rest is unknown. V, J and clone size are those of that table, while D and trimming were read from the DNA. The sample includes around 130,000 clones, with approximately 88% observed a single time. The top ten constitute about 17% of the sample.

The collaborating institutions used their own protocols to collect whole blood in K2EDTA tubes. For TCRbeta analysis, collaborators shipped samples as frozen whole blood, isolated PBMCs, or DNA extracted from either of those sample types. CDR1 and CDR2, per the germline V gene, are SGHRS and YFSETQ. The CDR3 measures 15 amino acids from cysteine to phenylalanine. The entry retains the CDR3 DNA only, 45 bases that are in frame from base 1. For this chain, trimming is 0 bases at the V end and 2 bases at the J end, and the number of junction bases without a gene match is 5. Comment on this clone: Its specific antigen is unknown. Per-base qualities were not stored, and no clone one base away is much larger.

This chain is built from TRBV5-1 and TRBJ2-7; 7 bases in the junction line up with TRBD1. Sequenced sample: peripheral blood. The source of this sequence is a woman older than 75 with acute or convalescent COVID-19. The sequenced DNA: TGCGCCAGCAGCTTGGAAGGGGGCAACCCCTACGAGCAGTACTTC. This encodes CASSLEGGNPYEQYF.